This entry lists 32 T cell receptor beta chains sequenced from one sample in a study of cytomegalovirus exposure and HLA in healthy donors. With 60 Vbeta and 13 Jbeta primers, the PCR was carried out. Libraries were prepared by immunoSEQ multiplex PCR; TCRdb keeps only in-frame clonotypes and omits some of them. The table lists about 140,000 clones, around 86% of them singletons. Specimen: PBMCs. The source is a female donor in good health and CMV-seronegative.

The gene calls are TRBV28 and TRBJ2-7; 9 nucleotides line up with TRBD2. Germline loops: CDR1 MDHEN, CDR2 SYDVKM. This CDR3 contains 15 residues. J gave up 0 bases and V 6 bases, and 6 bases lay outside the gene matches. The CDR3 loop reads CASSSLAGHSYEQYF. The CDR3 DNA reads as TGTGCCAGCAGCTCACTAGCGGGCCACTCCTACGAGCAGTACTTC. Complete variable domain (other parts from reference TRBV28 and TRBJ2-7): DVKVTQSSRYLVKRTGEKVFLECVQDMDHENMFWYRQDPGLGLRLIYFSYDVKMKEKGDIPEGYSVSREKKERFSLILESASTNQTSMYLCASSSLAGHSYEQYFGPGTRLTVT.

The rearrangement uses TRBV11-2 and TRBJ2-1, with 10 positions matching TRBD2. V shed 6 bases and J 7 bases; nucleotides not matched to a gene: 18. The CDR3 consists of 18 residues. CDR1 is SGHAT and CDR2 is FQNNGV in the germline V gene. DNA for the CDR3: TGTGCCAGCAGAAGTGTTAGGGGGGAGCGGGAGGGGAGGAATGAGCAGTTCTTC. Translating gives CASRSVRGEREGRNEQFF.

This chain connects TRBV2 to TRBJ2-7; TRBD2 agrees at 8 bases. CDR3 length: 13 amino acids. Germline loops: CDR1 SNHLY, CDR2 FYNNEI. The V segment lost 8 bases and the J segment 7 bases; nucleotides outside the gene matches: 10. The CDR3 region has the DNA TGTGCCAGCCGACTAGCGCTAGCTGGGGAGCAGTACTTC. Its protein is CASRLALAGEQYF.

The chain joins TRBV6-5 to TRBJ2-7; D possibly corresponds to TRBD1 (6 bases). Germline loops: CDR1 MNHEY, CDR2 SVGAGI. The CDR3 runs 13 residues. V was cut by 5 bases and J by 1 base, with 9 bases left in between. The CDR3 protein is CASSPTGSYEQYF. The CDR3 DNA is TGTGCCAGCAGTCCAACAGGGTCCTACGAGCAGTACTTC.

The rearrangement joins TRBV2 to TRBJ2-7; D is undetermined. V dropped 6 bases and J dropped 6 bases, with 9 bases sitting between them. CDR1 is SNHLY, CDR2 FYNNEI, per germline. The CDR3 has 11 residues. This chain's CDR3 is CASRAGGEQYF. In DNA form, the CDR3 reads TGTGCCAGCAGAGCTGGTGGCGAGCAGTACTTC.

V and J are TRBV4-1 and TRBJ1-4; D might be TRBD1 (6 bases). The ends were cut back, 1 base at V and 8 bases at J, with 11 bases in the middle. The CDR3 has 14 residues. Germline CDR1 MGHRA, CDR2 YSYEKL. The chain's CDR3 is CASSQGQVGEKLFF. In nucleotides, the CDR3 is TGCGCCAGCAGCCAAGGACAGGTGGGGGAAAAACTGTTTTTT.

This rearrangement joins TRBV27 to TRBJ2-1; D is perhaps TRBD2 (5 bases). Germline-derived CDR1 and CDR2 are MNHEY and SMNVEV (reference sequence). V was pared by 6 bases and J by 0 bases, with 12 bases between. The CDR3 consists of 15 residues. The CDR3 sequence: CASRSDWSSYNEQFF. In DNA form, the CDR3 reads TGTGCCAGCAGATCGGACTGGAGCTCCTACAATGAGCAGTTCTTC.

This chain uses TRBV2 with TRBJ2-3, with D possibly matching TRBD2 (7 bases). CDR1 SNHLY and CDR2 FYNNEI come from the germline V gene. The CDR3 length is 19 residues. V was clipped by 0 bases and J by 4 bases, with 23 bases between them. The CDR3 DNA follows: TGTGCCAGCAGTGAAGCGCGGATTGGACTAGGGACACGACCAGATACGCAGTATTTT. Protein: CASSEARIGLGTRPDTQYF.

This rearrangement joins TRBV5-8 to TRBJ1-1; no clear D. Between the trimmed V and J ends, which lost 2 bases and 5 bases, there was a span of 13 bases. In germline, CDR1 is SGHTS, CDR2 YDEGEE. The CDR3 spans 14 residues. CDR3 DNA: TGTGCCAGCAGCTTCGGTCCCACCATAACTGAAGCTTTCTTT. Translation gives CASSFGPTITEAFF. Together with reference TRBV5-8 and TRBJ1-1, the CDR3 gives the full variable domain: EAGVTQSPTHLIKTRGQQATLRCSPISGHTSVYWYQQALGLGLQFLLWYDEGEERNRGNFPPRFSGRQFPNYSSELNVNALELEDSALYLCASSFGPTITEAFFGQGTRLTVV.

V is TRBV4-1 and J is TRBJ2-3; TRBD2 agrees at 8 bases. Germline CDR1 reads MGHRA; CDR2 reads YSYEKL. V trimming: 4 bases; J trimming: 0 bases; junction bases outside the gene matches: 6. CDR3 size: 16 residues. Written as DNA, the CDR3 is TGCGCCAGCAGCCTTATGACTAGCGTGAGCACAGATACGCAGTATTTT. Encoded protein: CASSLMTSVSTDTQYF.

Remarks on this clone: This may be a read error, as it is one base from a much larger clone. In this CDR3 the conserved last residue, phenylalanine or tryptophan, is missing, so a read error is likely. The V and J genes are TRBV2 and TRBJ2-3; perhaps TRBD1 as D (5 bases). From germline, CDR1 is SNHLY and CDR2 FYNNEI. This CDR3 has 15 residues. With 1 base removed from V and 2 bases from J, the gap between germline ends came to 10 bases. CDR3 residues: CASSEVRDNTDTQYV. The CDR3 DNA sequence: TGTGCCAGCAGTGAAGTCAGGGATAACACAGATACGCAGTATGTT.

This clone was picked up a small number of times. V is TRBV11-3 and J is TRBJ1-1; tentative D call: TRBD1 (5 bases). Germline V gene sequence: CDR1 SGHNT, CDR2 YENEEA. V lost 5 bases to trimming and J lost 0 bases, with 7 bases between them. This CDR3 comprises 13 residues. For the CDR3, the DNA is TGTGCCAGCAGCCCCAGGGTGAACACTGAAGCTTTCTTT. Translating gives CASSPRVNTEAFF.

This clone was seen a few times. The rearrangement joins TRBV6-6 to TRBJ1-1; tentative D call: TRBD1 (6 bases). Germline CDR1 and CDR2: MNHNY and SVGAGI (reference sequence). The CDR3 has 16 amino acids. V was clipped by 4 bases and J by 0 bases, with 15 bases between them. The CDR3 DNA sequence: TGTGCCAGCAGTTTCCCGCAGGGGACGATGAACACTGAAGCTTTCTTT. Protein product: CASSFPQGTMNTEAFF.

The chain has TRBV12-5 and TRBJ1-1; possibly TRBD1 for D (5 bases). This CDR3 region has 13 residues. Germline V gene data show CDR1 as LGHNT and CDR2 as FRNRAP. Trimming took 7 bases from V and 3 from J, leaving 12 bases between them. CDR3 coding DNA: TGTGCTAGTGCCGGGGGGGGTTACACTGAAGCTTTCTTT. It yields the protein CASAGGGYTEAFF.

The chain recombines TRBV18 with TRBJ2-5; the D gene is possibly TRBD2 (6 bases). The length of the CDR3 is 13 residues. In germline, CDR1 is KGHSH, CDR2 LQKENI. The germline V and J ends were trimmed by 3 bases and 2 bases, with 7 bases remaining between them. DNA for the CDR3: TGTGCCAGCTCACCGACTAGGCAAGAGACCCAGTACTTC. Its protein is CASSPTRQETQYF.

DNA for the CDR3: TGTGCCAGCAGTGAGAATACAGGGAGCACTGAAGCTTTCTTT. Amino acid sequence: CASSENTGSTEAFF. The genes are TRBV25-1 and TRBJ1-1; D might be TRBD1 (6 bases). The CDR3 length is 14 residues. CDR1 is MGHDK and CDR2 is SYGVNS in the germline V gene. Trimming cost V 3 bases and J 4 bases, with 12 bases left between them.

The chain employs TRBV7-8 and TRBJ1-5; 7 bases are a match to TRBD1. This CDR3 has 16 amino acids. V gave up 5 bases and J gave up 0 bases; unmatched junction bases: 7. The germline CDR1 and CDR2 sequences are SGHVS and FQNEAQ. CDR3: CASSQGTDYSNQPQHF. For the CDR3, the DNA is TGTGCCAGCAGCCAGGGGACAGACTATAGCAATCAGCCCCAGCATTTT.

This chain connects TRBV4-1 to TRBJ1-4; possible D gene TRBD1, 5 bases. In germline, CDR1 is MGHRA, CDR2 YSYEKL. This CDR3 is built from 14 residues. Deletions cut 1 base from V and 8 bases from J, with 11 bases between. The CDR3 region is CASSQAGNDEKLFF. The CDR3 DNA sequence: TGCGCCAGCAGCCAAGCAGGGAACGACGAAAAACTGTTTTTT.

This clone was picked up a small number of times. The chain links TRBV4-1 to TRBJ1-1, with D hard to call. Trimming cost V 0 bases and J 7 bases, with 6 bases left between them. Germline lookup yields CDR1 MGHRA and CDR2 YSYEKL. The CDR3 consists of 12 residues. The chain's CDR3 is CASSQETDEAFF. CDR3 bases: TGCGCCAGCAGCCAAGAAACAGATGAAGCTTTCTTT.

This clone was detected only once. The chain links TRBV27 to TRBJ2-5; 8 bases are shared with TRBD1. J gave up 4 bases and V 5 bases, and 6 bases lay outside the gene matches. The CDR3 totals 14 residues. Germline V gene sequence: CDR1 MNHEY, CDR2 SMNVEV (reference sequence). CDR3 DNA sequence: TGTGCCAGCAGTCGCCGACAGGGGTCAGAGACCCAGTACTTC. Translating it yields CASSRRQGSETQYF.

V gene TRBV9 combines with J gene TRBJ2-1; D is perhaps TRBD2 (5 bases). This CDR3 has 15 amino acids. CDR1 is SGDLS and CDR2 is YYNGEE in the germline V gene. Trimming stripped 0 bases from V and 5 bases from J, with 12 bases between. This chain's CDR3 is CASSVALAEHNEQFF. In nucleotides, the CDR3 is TGTGCCAGCAGCGTAGCTCTAGCAGAACACAATGAGCAGTTCTTC.

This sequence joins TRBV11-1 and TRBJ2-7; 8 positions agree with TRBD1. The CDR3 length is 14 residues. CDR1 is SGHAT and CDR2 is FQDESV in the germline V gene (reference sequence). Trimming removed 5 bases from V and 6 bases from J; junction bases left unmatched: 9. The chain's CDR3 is CASSPDRVASEQYF. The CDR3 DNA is TGTGCCAGCAGCCCGGACAGGGTGGCGTCCGAGCAGTACTTC.

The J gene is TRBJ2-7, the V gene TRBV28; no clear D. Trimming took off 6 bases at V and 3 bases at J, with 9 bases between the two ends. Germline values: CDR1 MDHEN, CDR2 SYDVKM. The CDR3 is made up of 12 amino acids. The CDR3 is CASRYKFYEQYF. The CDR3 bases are TGTGCCAGCAGATACAAGTTCTACGAGCAGTACTTC. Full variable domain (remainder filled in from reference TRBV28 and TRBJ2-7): DVKVTQSSRYLVKRTGEKVFLECVQDMDHENMFWYRQDPGLGLRLIYFSYDVKMKEKGDIPEGYSVSREKKERFSLILESASTNQTSMYLCASRYKFYEQYFGPGTRLTVT.

In DNA form, the CDR3 reads TGCAGCGTGGGCGACGGCGGGGGGAATCAGCCCCAGCATTTT. It codes for CSVGDGGGNQPQHF. The J gene is TRBJ1-5, the V gene TRBV29-1, with D tentatively TRBD1 (5 bases). This CDR3 region has 14 residues. CDR1 is SQVTM and CDR2 is ANQGSEA in the germline V gene. V was trimmed by 6 bases and J by 4 bases, leaving 16 bases between them.

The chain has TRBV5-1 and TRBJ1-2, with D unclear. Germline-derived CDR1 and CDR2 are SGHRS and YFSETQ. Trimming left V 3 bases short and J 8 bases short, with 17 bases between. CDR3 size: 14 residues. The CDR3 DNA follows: TGCGCCAGCAGCTGGAGCCGGGGAGGCGAGGGCTACACCTTC. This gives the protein CASSWSRGGEGYTF.

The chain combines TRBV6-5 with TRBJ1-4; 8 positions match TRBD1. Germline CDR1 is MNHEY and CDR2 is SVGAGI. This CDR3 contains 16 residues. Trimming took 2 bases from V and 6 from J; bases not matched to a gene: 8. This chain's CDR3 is CASSYLRGREYEKLFF. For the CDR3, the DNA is TGTGCCAGCAGTTACCTCAGGGGGCGCGAGTATGAAAAACTGTTTTTT.

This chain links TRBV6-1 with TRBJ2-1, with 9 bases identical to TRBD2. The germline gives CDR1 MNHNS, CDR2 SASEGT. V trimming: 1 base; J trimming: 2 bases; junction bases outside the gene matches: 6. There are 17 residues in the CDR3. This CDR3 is CASSEVIGLATYNEQFF. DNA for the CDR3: TGTGCCAGCAGTGAAGTTATAGGACTAGCGACCTACAATGAGCAGTTCTTC.

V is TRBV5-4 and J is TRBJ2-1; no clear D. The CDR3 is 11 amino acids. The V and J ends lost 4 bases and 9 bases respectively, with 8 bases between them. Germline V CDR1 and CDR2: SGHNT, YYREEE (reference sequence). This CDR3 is CASSVTGEQFF. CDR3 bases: TGTGCCAGCAGCGTCACTGGTGAGCAGTTCTTC.

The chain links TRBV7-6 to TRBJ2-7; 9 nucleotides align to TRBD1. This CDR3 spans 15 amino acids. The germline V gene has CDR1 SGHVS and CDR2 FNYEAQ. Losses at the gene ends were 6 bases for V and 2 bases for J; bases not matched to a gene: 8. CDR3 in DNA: TGTGCCAGCAGTCAATCCGGGACAGGGACCTACGAGCAGTACTTC. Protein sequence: CASSQSGTGTYEQYF.

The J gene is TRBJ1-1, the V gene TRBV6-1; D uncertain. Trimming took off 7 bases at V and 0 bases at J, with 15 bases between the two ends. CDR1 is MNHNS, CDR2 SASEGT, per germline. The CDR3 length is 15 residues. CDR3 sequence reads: CASIPGGYMNTEAFF. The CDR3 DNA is TGTGCCAGCATCCCTGGAGGATACATGAACACTGAAGCTTTCTTT.

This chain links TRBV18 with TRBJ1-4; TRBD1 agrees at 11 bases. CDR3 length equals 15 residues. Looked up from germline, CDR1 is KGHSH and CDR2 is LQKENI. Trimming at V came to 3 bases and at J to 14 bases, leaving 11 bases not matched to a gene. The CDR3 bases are TGTGCCAGCTCACCCCTGACCCGGACAGGGGGCTTCCTGTTTTTT. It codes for CASSPLTRTGGFLFF. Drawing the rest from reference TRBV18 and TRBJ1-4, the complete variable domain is NAGVMQNPRHLVRRRGQEARLRCSPMKGHSHVYWYRQLPEEGLKFMVYLQKENIIDESGMPKERFSAEFPKEGPSILRIQQVVRGDSAAYFCASSPLTRTGGFLFFGSGTQLSVL.

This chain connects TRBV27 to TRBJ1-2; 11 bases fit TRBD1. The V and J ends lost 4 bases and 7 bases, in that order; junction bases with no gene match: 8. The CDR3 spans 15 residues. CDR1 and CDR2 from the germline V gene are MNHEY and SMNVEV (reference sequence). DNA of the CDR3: TGTGCCAGCAGTTACTTCGGACAGGGGGCCGGTGGCTACACCTTC. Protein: CASSYFGQGAGGYTF.